The source of this T cell receptor beta chain is a study of cytomegalovirus exposure and HLA in healthy donors. Overall study context: Later, an analysis reported that the 120 or so validation repertoires had used the same platform as the 500 to 750 first-cohort repertoires.

Study observations and caveats: Clusters of TCRs from the first cohort tended to co-occur in the 120 or so validation repertoires (as a later analysis found). Rarity marked most TCR sequences, yet some public TCRs occurred in many donors.

V was pared by 5 bases and J by 5 bases, with 15 bases between. CDR3 length: 14 residues. The germline CDR1 and CDR2 sequences are MNHEY and SMNVEV (reference sequence). Libraries were prepared by immunoSEQ multiplex PCR; TCRdb keeps only in-frame clonotypes and omits some of them. This table has 300,000 to 400,000 clones, 86% appearing once. In this sample, this clone turned up once. The antigen is unknown. This sample includes further DNA sequences coding for the same CDR3. J is TRBJ1-2 and V is TRBV27; D might be TRBD1 (5 bases). The sample taken for sequencing was PBMCs. The source of this sequence is a woman aged 18-29 years in good health and CMV-seronegative. The DNA of the CDR3 is TGTGCCAGCAGTCCGACATCGGGGGGATATGGCTACACCTTC. Translated: CASSPTSGGYGYTF.